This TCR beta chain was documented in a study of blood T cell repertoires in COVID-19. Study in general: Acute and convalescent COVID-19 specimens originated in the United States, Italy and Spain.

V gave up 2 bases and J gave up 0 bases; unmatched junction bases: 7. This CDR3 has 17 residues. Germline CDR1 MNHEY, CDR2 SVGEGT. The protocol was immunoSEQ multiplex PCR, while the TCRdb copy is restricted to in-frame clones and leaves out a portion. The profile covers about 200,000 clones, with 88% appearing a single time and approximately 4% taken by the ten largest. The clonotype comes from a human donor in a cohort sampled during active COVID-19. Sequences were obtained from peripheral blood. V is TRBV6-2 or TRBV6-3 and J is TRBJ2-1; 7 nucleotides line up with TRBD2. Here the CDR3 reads CASSYPAAGVSYNEQFF. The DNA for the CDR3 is TGTGCCAGCAGTTACCCAGCCGCGGGGGTCTCCTACAATGAGCAGTTCTTC.